Each of the 18 T cell receptor beta chains below was sequenced from the same sample in a study of T cell repertoires in cytomegalovirus infection. TCRdb analysed the reads with MiXCR anew, one entry per CDR3 protein. The sample consists of 160,000 or so distinct CDR3 sequences, 15% to 20% of them appearing once. The sample comprised CD8+ T cells from PBMCs. The receptors here all came from a human donor in good health (CMV status not recorded). Some clones in this sample may be carry-over from other donors' samples.

The V call is TRBV20-1, the J call TRBJ2-1, with a possible D match to TRBD1 (7 bases). Germline V gene data show CDR1 as DFQATT and CDR2 as SNEGSKA (reference sequence). Deletions cut 6 bases from V and 6 bases from J, with 15 bases between. This CDR3 spans 13 amino acids. The chain's CDR3 is CSARQGLSNEQFF. The CDR3 coding sequence is TGCAGTGCCCGACAGGGACTTAGCAATGAGCAGTTCTTC.

The DNA of the CDR3 is TGTGCCAGCAGCTCGGGAACCCCTAATGAAAAACTGTTTTTT. Its translation: CASSSGTPNEKLFF. This rearrangement joins TRBV9 to TRBJ1-4; D unresolved. CDR1 and CDR2 (germline): SGDLS, YYNGEE. This CDR3 has 14 residues. The ends were cut back, 4 bases at V and 3 bases at J, with 10 bases in the middle.

This clonotype was observed a few times. The J gene is TRBJ2-1, the V gene TRBV11-2; weak D call: TRBD1 (6 bases). Per germline, CDR1 SGHAT and CDR2 FQNNGV. The CDR3 consists of 16 residues. Trimming removed 4 bases at V and 4 bases at J, with 17 bases between. The chain's CDR3 is CASSSHSGDTYNEQFF. CDR3 coding DNA: TGTGCCAGCAGCTCTCACTCAGGGGATACTTACAATGAGCAGTTCTTC. The full variable domain, completed using reference TRBV11-2 and TRBJ2-1, is EAGVAQSPRYKIIEKRQSVAFWCNPISGHATLYWYQQILGQGPKLLIQFQNNGVVDDSQLPKDRFSAERLKGVDSTLKIQPAKLEDSAVYLCASSSHSGDTYNEQFFGPGTRLTVL.

This clonotype was found a few times. This chain uses TRBV10-3 with TRBJ1-5; maybe TRBD1 (6 bases). The CDR3 spans 15 residues. V lost 3 bases and J 1 base, leaving 10 bases between the germline ends. Germline lookup yields CDR1 ENHRY and CDR2 SYGVKD. The CDR3: CAISEGGESNQPQHF. CDR3 DNA: TGTGCCATCAGTGAAGGGGGAGAGAGCAATCAGCCCCAGCATTTT.

The sample holds a few counts of this clonotype. CDR3 in DNA: TGTGCCAGCAGCTCCGGGACAGGAGCCCTAGAGCAGTACTTC. This codes for CASSSGTGALEQYF. This sequence joins TRBV11-2 and TRBJ2-7; 8 positions agree with TRBD1. Germline trimming cut 4 bases from V and 7 bases from J; bases unmatched to any gene: 9. Germline CDR1 reads SGHAT; CDR2 reads FQNNGV. The CDR3 is 14 residues long.

This rearrangement joins TRBV7-2 to TRBJ2-7; 8 positions match TRBD2. CDR3 length: 15 residues. The germline V gene has CDR1 SGHTA and CDR2 FQGNSA. V lost 5 bases, J lost 0 bases, and 6 bases stayed unmatched. The CDR3 DNA is TGTGCCAGCAGCCTTACTAGCGGAGACTCCTACGAGCAGTACTTC. Protein sequence: CASSLTSGDSYEQYF.

In this sample, this clonotype turned up a few times. The rearrangement joins TRBV11-2 to TRBJ2-7; unclear D gene. The CDR3 has 14 amino acids. Looked up from germline, CDR1 is SGHAT and CDR2 is FQNNGV. Trimming left V 5 bases short and J 2 bases short, with 13 bases between. Written as DNA, the CDR3 is TGTGCCAGCAGCCCCCTCCTAGGACCCTACGAGCAGTACTTC. Its translation: CASSPLLGPYEQYF. Combining the CDR3 with reference TRBV11-2 and TRBJ2-7 gives the whole variable domain EAGVAQSPRYKIIEKRQSVAFWCNPISGHATLYWYQQILGQGPKLLIQFQNNGVVDDSQLPKDRFSAERLKGVDSTLKIQPAKLEDSAVYLCASSPLLGPYEQYFGPGTRLTVT.

The chain couples TRBV19 to TRBJ2-1, with 8 bases fitting TRBD2. Trimming took 8 bases from V and 8 from J; bases not matched to a gene: 14. In germline, CDR1 is LNHDA, CDR2 SQIVND (reference sequence). The length of the CDR3 is 15 residues. DNA of the CDR3: TGTGCCAGTGCCATAGCGGGGACGCCCGGGGATGAGCAGTTCTTC. Encoded protein: CASAIAGTPGDEQFF.

This clonotype was detected a few times. The CDR3 nucleotides read TGTGCCAGCAGTTTAGAGGGCTATAGCAATCAGCCCCAGCATTTT. Protein product: CASSLEGYSNQPQHF. The chain uses TRBV12-3 or TRBV12-4 and TRBJ1-5; no clear D. The length of the CDR3 is 15 residues. Trimming took 1 base from V and 0 from J, leaving 7 bases between them.

Only a few counts were recorded for this clonotype. The chain uses TRBV7-2 and TRBJ2-1; a weak D match, TRBD1 (6 bases). Germline V gene data show CDR1 as SGHTA and CDR2 as FQGNSA. The CDR3 has 15 amino acids. Trimming left V 3 bases short and J 6 bases short, with 15 bases between. CDR3 sequence (DNA): TGTGCCAGCAGCTTTAGGGGGTCCGCTGGCAATGAGCAGTTCTTC. It codes for CASSFRGSAGNEQFF.

A remark on this clonotype: This may come from a read error, since a much larger clone is one base off. The V call is TRBV7-2, the J call TRBJ2-5; D possibly corresponds to TRBD2 (5 bases). Germline V gene data show CDR1 as SGHTA and CDR2 as FQGNSA. The CDR3 is made up of 12 amino acids. CDR3 coding DNA: TGTGTCAGCAGCTCGGGACAAGAGACCCAGTACTTC. Protein sequence: CVSSSGQETQYF.

The J gene is TRBJ2-7, the V gene TRBV12-5; no clear D. Trimming pared 5 bases from V and 2 bases from J, leaving 16 bases between. The CDR3 extends over 15 amino acids. Germline-derived CDR1 and CDR2 are LGHNT and FRNRAP. Written as DNA, the CDR3 is TGTGCTAGTGGTACCCCCGGAAGTACCCCCTACGAGCAGTACTTC. Amino acid sequence: CASGTPGSTPYEQYF.

This chain joins TRBV28 and TRBJ2-7; D could derive from TRBD1 or TRBD2 (5 bases each). Germline values: CDR1 MDHEN, CDR2 SYDVKM. The CDR3 spans 15 residues. The V gene lost 6 bases and the J gene lost 3 bases, with 18 bases spanning the gap. The CDR3 DNA is TGTGCCAGCAGAGCCGGGACCCGAGGCCACTACGAGCAGTACTTC. Translating it yields CASRAGTRGHYEQYF. Complete variable domain (other parts from reference TRBV28 and TRBJ2-7): DVKVTQSSRYLVKRTGEKVFLECVQDMDHENMFWYRQDPGLGLRLIYFSYDVKMKEKGDIPEGYSVSREKKERFSLILESASTNQTSMYLCASRAGTRGHYEQYFGPGTRLTVT.

The chain is built from TRBV7-9 and TRBJ2-7, with D unresolved. Trimming removed 3 bases at V and 5 bases at J, with 11 bases between. Per the germline V gene, CDR1 is SEHNR and CDR2 is FQNEAQ (reference sequence). This CDR3 spans 13 amino acids. CDR3 DNA sequence: TGTGCCAGCAGCTTTGGCGCCGAGGACGAGCAGTACTTC. Amino acid sequence: CASSFGAEDEQYF.

This clonotype was seen only a few times. The V call is TRBV28, the J call TRBJ2-4, with D perhaps matching TRBD1 (8 bases). This CDR3 has 13 amino acids. The germline gives CDR1 MDHEN, CDR2 SYDVKM. V was clipped by 6 bases and J by 5 bases, with 11 bases between them. The chain's CDR3 is CASRTGGENIQYF. The CDR3 DNA is TGTGCCAGCAGAACAGGGGGGGAAAACATTCAGTACTTC. Filled out from reference TRBV28 and TRBJ2-4, the complete variable domain reads DVKVTQSSRYLVKRTGEKVFLECVQDMDHENMFWYRQDPGLGLRLIYFSYDVKMKEKGDIPEGYSVSREKKERFSLILESASTNQTSMYLCASRTGGENIQYFGAGTRLSVL.

V usage is TRBV12-5 and J usage is TRBJ1-1, with no clear D. Trimming stripped 7 bases from V and 1 base from J, with 7 bases between. Per germline, CDR1 LGHNT and CDR2 FRNRAP. The CDR3 covers 12 residues. CDR3 in amino acids: CASEDGNTEAFF. CDR3 DNA sequence: TGTGCTAGTGAAGATGGGAACACTGAAGCTTTCTTT.

Of note for this clonotype: Just one base apart from a much larger clone, this may be a read error. The chain joins TRBV7-8 to TRBJ2-1; 8 nucleotides match TRBD2. The ends lost 4 bases at V and 8 bases at J; junction bases unmatched: 4. This CDR3 contains 13 residues. Per the germline V gene, CDR1 is SGHVS and CDR2 is FQNEAQ. CDR3 loop: CASSSVSGDEQFF. CDR3 nucleotide sequence: TGTGCCAGCAGCTCCGTTAGCGGGGATGAGCAGTTCTTC.

The chain is built from TRBV6-2 or TRBV6-3 and TRBJ2-7, with 8 bases matching TRBD1. The CDR3 is 15 residues long. The germline V gene encodes CDR1 MNHEY and CDR2 SVGEGT. Losses at the gene ends were 2 bases for V and 4 bases for J; bases not matched to a gene: 7. The CDR3 loop reads CASSYARTGIYEQYF. In nucleotides, the CDR3 is TGTGCCAGCAGTTACGCCCGGACAGGGATTTACGAGCAGTACTTC.